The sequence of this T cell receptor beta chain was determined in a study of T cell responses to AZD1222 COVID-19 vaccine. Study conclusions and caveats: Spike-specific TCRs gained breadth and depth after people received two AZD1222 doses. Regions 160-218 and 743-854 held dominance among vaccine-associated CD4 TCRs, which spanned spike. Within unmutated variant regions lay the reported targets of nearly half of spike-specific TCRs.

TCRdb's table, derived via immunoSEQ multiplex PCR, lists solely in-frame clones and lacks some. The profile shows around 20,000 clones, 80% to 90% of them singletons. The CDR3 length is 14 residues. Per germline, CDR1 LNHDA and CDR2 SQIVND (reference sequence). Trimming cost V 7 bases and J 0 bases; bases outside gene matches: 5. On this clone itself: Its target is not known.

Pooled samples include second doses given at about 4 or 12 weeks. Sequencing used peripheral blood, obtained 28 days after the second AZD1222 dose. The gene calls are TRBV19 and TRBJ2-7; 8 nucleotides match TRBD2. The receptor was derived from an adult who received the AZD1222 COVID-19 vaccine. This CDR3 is CASMRSGSSYEQYF. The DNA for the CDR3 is TGTGCCAGTATGCGAAGCGGGAGCTCCTACGAGCAGTACTTC.